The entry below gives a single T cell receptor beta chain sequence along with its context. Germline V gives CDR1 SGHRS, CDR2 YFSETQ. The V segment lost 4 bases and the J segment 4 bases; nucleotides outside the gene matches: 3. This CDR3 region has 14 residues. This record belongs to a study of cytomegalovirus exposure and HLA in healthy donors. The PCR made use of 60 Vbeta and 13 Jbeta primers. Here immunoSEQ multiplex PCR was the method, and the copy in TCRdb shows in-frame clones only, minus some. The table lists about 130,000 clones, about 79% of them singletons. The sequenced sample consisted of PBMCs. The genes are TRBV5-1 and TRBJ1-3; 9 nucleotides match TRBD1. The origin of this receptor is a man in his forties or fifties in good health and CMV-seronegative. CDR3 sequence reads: CASSQGQGGNTIYF. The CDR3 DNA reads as TGCGCCAGCAGCCAGGGACAGGGCGGAAACACCATATATTTT.